A single sample gave rise to the 30 T cell receptor beta chains below, sequenced in a study of vaccination effects on CD4 cells after COVID-19 (dated by TCRdb to between 2021 and 2024). The library was prepared using the immunoSEQ multiplex PCR assay. TCRdb carries this immuneACCESS record with in-frame sequences only. Its versions omit some clonotypes, under half of them owing to an unresolved V gene in the studies checked, with the rest unexplained. This sample has roughly 56,000 clones in its table, and around 78% of those were observed once. The ten largest clones add up to around 1.2% of the sample. In the ViraFEST assay, PBMC were stimulated with viral peptide pools, and TCR sequencing was then used to find antigen-specific CD4+ T cell clonotypes based on their expansion. After around eleven days of culture, CD4+ T cells were isolated with the EasySep CD4+ T cell isolation kit. Two doses of either the BNT162b2 or the mRNA-1273 mRNA SARS-CoV-2 vaccine were administered to participants.

These receptors have no known antigen. The material was CD4+ T cells from PBMCs cultured with HCoV-229E spike peptides, obtained after COVID-19 vaccination. What the cell subset or site label conveys for this sample: HCoV-229E spike overlapping peptide pool stimulation. These receptors originate from a human donor who received a COVID-19 vaccine.

The CDR3 region is CASSIDFGGGQETQYF. DNA of the CDR3: TGTGCCAGTAGTATAGATTTTGGGGGGGGACAAGAGACCCAGTACTTC. The J gene is TRBJ2-5, the V gene TRBV19, with TRBD2 matching over 7 bases. The V gene end was trimmed by 0 bases and the J gene end by 2 bases; junction bases not matched to a gene: 6. This CDR3 has 16 amino acids. Germline CDR1 LNHDA, CDR2 SQIVND (reference sequence).

This chain uses TRBV5-6 with TRBJ1-2, with D maybe TRBD1 (5 bases). This CDR3 has 13 amino acids. The V and J ends lost 4 bases and 9 bases respectively, with 16 bases between them. CDR1 is SGHDT and CDR2 is YYEEEE in the germline V gene. CDR3 residues: CASSLGQVGRYTF. The CDR3 nucleotides are TGTGCCAGCAGCCTCGGACAAGTGGGGCGCTACACCTTC.

This clone was recorded only once. V is TRBV7-2 and J is TRBJ2-5; a weak D match, TRBD2 (5 bases). CDR1 and CDR2 from the germline V gene are SGHTA and FQGNSA. The CDR3 has 14 residues. V shed 1 base and J shed 14 bases, with 20 bases lying between them. CDR3 residues: CASSLGIGSDSKYF. As DNA, the CDR3 is TGTGCCAGCAGCTTAGGAATAGGTTCGGACTCCAAATACTTC. Combining the CDR3 with reference TRBV7-2 and TRBJ2-5 gives the whole variable domain GAGVSQSPSNKVTEKGKDVELRCDPISGHTALYWYRQSLGQGLEFLIYFQGNSAPDKSGLPSDRFSAERTGGSVSTLTIQRTQQEDSAVYLCASSLGIGSDSKYFGPGTRLLVL.

The rearrangement links TRBV6-5 to TRBJ1-1; D may be TRBD1 (5 bases). Germline V gene lookup returns CDR1 MNHEY and CDR2 SVGAGI. With 7 bases removed from V and 6 bases from J, the gap between germline ends came to 18 bases. The CDR3 is 14 residues long. CDR3: CASIQAWGSAEAFF. The CDR3 nucleotides are TGTGCCAGCATACAGGCCTGGGGAAGTGCTGAAGCTTTCTTT.

V usage is TRBV10-2 and J usage is TRBJ1-4; D call uncertain. The CDR3 spans 15 residues. V was clipped by 5 bases and J by 8 bases, with 18 bases between them. CDR1 WSHSY and CDR2 SAAADI come from the germline V gene. This CDR3 is CASSTGFGRKEKLFF. The CDR3 DNA reads TGCGCCAGCAGTACCGGGTTTGGGAGGAAAGAAAAACTGTTTTTT.

The CDR3 nucleotides are TGTGCCTGGAGTGTATCCGGTTTTGAAGCTTTCTTT. This gives the protein CAWSVSGFEAFF. The chain is built from TRBV30 and TRBJ1-1; D unresolved. Trimming removed 0 bases from V and 7 bases from J, with 9 bases in between. This CDR3 has 12 amino acids. CDR1 is GTSNPN and CDR2 is SVGIG in the germline V gene (reference sequence).

This clone was found once. The chain joins TRBV10-3 to TRBJ1-1; no definite D call. Germline V CDR1 and CDR2: ENHRY, SYGVKD. The CDR3 totals 13 residues. Trimming cost V 6 bases and J 6 bases, with 14 bases left between them. The CDR3 DNA reads as TGTGCCATCAGGGACGTAACAAGGGCTGAAGCTTTCTTT. Translation: CAIRDVTRAEAFF.

CDR3 sequence (DNA): TGTGCCAGCAGTAACAACAGGGGGGGCTCCTACGAGCAGTACGTC. It specifies CASSNNRGGSYEQYV. The chain combines TRBV6-6 with TRBJ2-7; TRBD1 is a possible D gene (8 bases). The CDR3 contains 15 residues. Trimming removed 5 bases at V and 0 bases at J, with 14 bases between. Germline V gene lookup returns CDR1 MNHNY and CDR2 SVGAGI (reference sequence).

This clone has only a few counts. The rearrangement links TRBV5-5 to TRBJ1-2, with D unclear. V was cut by 0 bases and J by 6 bases, with 18 bases left in between. This CDR3 region has 16 residues. Looked up from germline, CDR1 is SGHKS and CDR2 is YYEKEE (reference sequence). CDR3 coding DNA: TGTGCCAGCAGCTTGGCTCCGTCACAGCACAAGGATGGCTACACCTTC. Its translation is CASSLAPSQHKDGYTF.

In DNA form, the CDR3 reads TGCGCCAGCAAGGTTCCAGGGGATAATTCACCCCTCCACTTT. Protein: CASKVPGDNSPLHF. V is TRBV5-1 and J is TRBJ1-6; TRBD1 is a possible D gene (6 bases). The CDR3 is 14 residues long. The V end was cut by 6 bases, the J end by 5 bases, with 12 bases between. CDR1 and CDR2 from the germline V gene are SGHRS and YFSETQ.

This chain uses TRBV10-2 with TRBJ1-3, with 7 bases lining up with TRBD1. Trimming removed 10 bases from V and 2 bases from J; junction bases left unmatched: 5. The CDR3 length is 13 residues. Germline CDR1 is WSHSY and CDR2 is SAAADI. The CDR3 DNA sequence: TGCGCCACCAACAGGGGTCCTGGAAACACCATATATTTT. Translation: CATNRGPGNTIYF.

The J gene is TRBJ2-1, the V gene TRBV23-1; D tentatively reads TRBD1 or TRBD2 (7 bases each). TRBV23-1 is classed as an ORF, of uncertain function. The CDR3 is 17 residues long. The V gene lost 3 bases and the J gene lost 8 bases, with 23 bases spanning the gap. DNA of the CDR3: TGCGCCAGCAGTCATCCCGGGGGGACAGATACGATCTATGAGCAGTTCTTC. Translating it yields CASSHPGGTDTIYEQFF.

This clone was seen a handful of times. J is TRBJ2-7 and V is TRBV29-1, with 8 bases identical to TRBD2. CDR1 is SQVTM and CDR2 is ANQGSEA in the germline V gene. The CDR3 is 14 amino acids. J lost 4 bases, V lost 4 bases, and 9 bases had no gene match. DNA of the CDR3: TGCAGCGTTGCGGAGGGCGGGGGGAGGTACGAGCAGTACGTC. Translated: CSVAEGGGRYEQYV.

The chain combines TRBV18 with TRBJ1-3; D remains unclear. This CDR3 is 16 amino acids long. With 3 bases removed from V and 4 bases from J, the gap between germline ends came to 16 bases. Germline CDR1 KGHSH, CDR2 LQKENI. The CDR3 DNA reads TGTGCCAGCTCACCCCCGGGCCAAGCACAAGGAAACACCATATATTTT. Its translation: CASSPPGQAQGNTIYF.

This clone was counted a few times. The gene calls are TRBV7-3 and TRBJ2-1; 8 bases fit TRBD2. CDR3 length: 14 residues. Germline CDR1 and CDR2: SGHTA and FQGTGA. J lost 8 bases, V lost 5 bases, and 8 bases had no gene match. The CDR3 region has the DNA TGTGCCAGCAGCCTCGGGGGGGCCAGGGATGAGCAGTTCTTC. Protein sequence: CASSLGGARDEQFF.

CDR3 nucleotide sequence: TGTGCCAGCAGGGCCCCCGGAGGAAACTTGAACACTGAAGCTTTCTTT. Its protein is CASRAPGGNLNTEAFF. The rearrangement uses TRBV2 and TRBJ1-1; D remains ambiguous. Germline V lookup: CDR1 SNHLY, CDR2 FYNNEI. The CDR3 loop spans 16 amino acids. Trimming removed 6 bases at V and 0 bases at J, with 17 bases between. The full variable domain, its missing parts supplied by reference TRBV2 and TRBJ1-1, is EPEVTQTPSHQVTQMGQEVILRCVPISNHLYFYWYRQILGQKVEFLVSFYNNEISEKSEIFDDQFSVERPDGSNFTLKIRSTKLEDSAMYFCASRAPGGNLNTEAFFGQGTRLTVV.

Only a few counts were recorded for this clone. The genes are TRBV7-2 and TRBJ2-5, with 9 bases identical to TRBD2. Germline CDR1 SGHTA, CDR2 FQGNSA. The CDR3 runs to 15 residues. Losses at the gene ends were 6 bases for V and 2 bases for J; bases not matched to a gene: 7. This CDR3 reads CASSSGGLAQETQYF. The CDR3, as DNA: TGTGCCAGCAGTTCCGGGGGACTAGCTCAAGAGACCCAGTACTTC.

This chain links TRBV3-1 (or the pseudogene TRBV3-2) with TRBJ1-1, with 8 nucleotides matching TRBD1. Germline assignment: CDR1 LGHDT and CDR2 YNNKEL (reference sequence). Unmatched junction bases numbered 5, after V lost 4 bases and J lost 4 bases. CDR3 size: 14 residues. The CDR3 sequence is CASSRQGLSTEAFF. CDR3 sequence (DNA): TGTGCCAGCAGCCGACAGGGGTTGAGCACTGAAGCTTTCTTT.

This sequence joins TRBV6-6 and TRBJ2-2; 8 positions agree with TRBD2. Germline CDR1 MNHNY, CDR2 SVGAGI (reference sequence). V lost 5 bases, J lost 6 bases, and 5 bases stayed unmatched. The CDR3 sequence is 14 residues long. The CDR3 is CASSPRLAPGELFF. Here the CDR3 DNA reads TGTGCCAGCAGTCCCCGACTAGCGCCCGGGGAGCTGTTTTTT.

This chain connects TRBV19 to TRBJ1-2, with 7 bases that match TRBD1. This CDR3 has 13 amino acids. V gave up 6 bases and J gave up 8 bases; unmatched junction bases: 9. Germline-derived CDR1 and CDR2 are LNHDA and SQIVND (reference sequence). The CDR3 reads CASRSRGERGYTF. The CDR3 region has the DNA TGTGCCAGTAGGTCCAGGGGGGAAAGGGGCTACACCTTC. Full variable domain (missing parts from reference TRBV19 and TRBJ1-2): DGGITQSPKYLFRKEGQNVTLSCEQNLNHDAMYWYRQDPGQGLRLIYYSQIVNDFQKGDIAEGYSVSREKKESFPLTVTSAQKNPTAFYLCASRSRGERGYTFGSGTRLTVV.

This chain links TRBV20-1 with TRBJ2-7; no clear D gene. Germline assignment: CDR1 DFQATT and CDR2 SNEGSKA (reference sequence). Deletions cut 3 bases from V and 3 bases from J, with 6 bases between. The CDR3 runs 11 residues. The CDR3 is CSASPSYEQYV. The CDR3 DNA reads TGCAGTGCTAGCCCTAGCTACGAGCAGTACGTC.

The J gene is TRBJ1-1, the V gene TRBV24-1, with D hard to call. V lost 2 bases, J lost 2 bases, and 14 bases lay in between. The CDR3 sequence is 16 residues long. The V gene's germline CDR1 is KGHDR and CDR2 SFDVKD. The CDR3 region is CATSDSRQPTNTEAFF. Here the CDR3 DNA reads TGTGCCACCAGTGATTCACGGCAGCCAACCAACACTGAAGCTTTCTTT.

The chain combines TRBV11-2 with TRBJ2-5, with 8 bases fitting TRBD2. The CDR3 is 14 amino acids. Unmatched junction bases numbered 6, after V lost 9 bases and J lost 0 bases. CDR1 is SGHAT, CDR2 FQNNGV, per germline. The DNA for the CDR3 is TGTGCCAGAGGGCAAGCGGGGGACCAAGAGACCCAGTACTTC. Residues: CARGQAGDQETQYF.

The chain has TRBV6-5 and TRBJ2-1; D could derive from TRBD1 or TRBD2 (6 bases each). V lost 8 bases and J lost 6, with 14 bases in between. There are 13 residues in the CDR3. Germline lookup yields CDR1 MNHEY and CDR2 SVGAGI. CDR3 bases: TGTGCCAGCGGGGGGCCCTGGGTCAATGAGCAGTTCTTC. Its protein product is CASGGPWVNEQFF.

The gene calls are TRBV7-2 and TRBJ2-1; 12 bases agree with TRBD2. V lost 4 bases and J lost 9; bases outside the gene matches: 4. The germline V gene encodes CDR1 SGHTA and CDR2 FQGNSA. CDR3 size: 14 residues. Here the CDR3 DNA reads TGTGCCAGCAGCTACGGACTAGCGGGGAGTGAGCAGTTCTTC. It is translated as CASSYGLAGSEQFF.

The chain links TRBV6-5 to TRBJ2-5, with D perhaps matching TRBD2 (5 bases). This CDR3 has 14 amino acids. Deletions cut 7 bases from V and 4 bases from J, with 16 bases between. Germline CDR1 reads MNHEY; CDR2 reads SVGAGI. This CDR3 reads CASTVPGGGETQYF. In nucleotides, the CDR3 is TGTGCCAGCACCGTCCCAGGTGGAGGAGAGACCCAGTACTTC.

CDR3 nucleotide sequence: TGTGCCAGCAGATCAGCGGGGGCCCGGGAGACCCAGTACTTC. Translating gives CASRSAGARETQYF. The V call is TRBV7-9, the J call TRBJ2-5, with 8 bases identical to TRBD2. Germline assignment: CDR1 SEHNR and CDR2 FQNEAQ (reference sequence). The CDR3 runs to 14 residues. V shed 6 bases and J 5 bases; nucleotides not matched to a gene: 8.

This clone has a single count. The chain couples TRBV5-8 to TRBJ2-3; 8 bases match TRBD2. CDR3 length: 18 residues. V was clipped by 7 bases and J by 1 base; unmatched bases: 17. Germline V gene sequence: CDR1 SGHTS, CDR2 YDEGEE. The CDR3, as DNA: TGTGCCAGCCCCAATTCCATCTCGGGGGGGCAGGGCACAGATACGCAGTATTTT. Protein sequence: CASPNSISGGQGTDTQYF.

The chain is built from TRBV6-6 and TRBJ2-3; D is ambiguous. The CDR3 has 13 amino acids. Germline values: CDR1 MNHNY, CDR2 SVGAGI (reference sequence). V lost 5 bases and J 3 bases, leaving 9 bases between the germline ends. The CDR3 here is CASSQIGTDTQYF. The DNA of the CDR3 is TGTGCCAGCAGTCAGATTGGGACAGATACGCAGTATTTT.

This chain joins TRBV7-9 and TRBJ1-1, with no clear D. V dropped 2 bases and J dropped 7 bases, with 11 bases sitting between them. Germline V gives CDR1 SEHNR, CDR2 FQNEAQ (reference sequence). This CDR3 is 13 amino acids long. The CDR3 sequence: CASSLSSSREAFF. In DNA, the CDR3 is TGTGCCAGCAGCTTAAGCAGCAGCCGTGAAGCTTTCTTT.